The present T cell receptor beta chain was sequenced within a study of blood T cell repertoires in COVID-19 (dated by TCRdb to 2020 to 2022). With respect to the entire study: Samples covering the acute and convalescent phases of COVID-19 were provided by collaborators in the United States, Italy and Spain. The prospective study material was composed of cDNA or gDNA derived from T cells, B-cell-depleted T cells, or PBMCs. Deeply sampled blood TCRbeta repertoires from subjects exposed to, actively infected with, or recovered from COVID-19 were included in the dataset. The repertoires were made available in a free public database intended to serve as a resource for research on the immune response to SARS-CoV-2. Samples were obtained from the ongoing ImmuneRACE study (first 160 participants) and from over a thousand subjects provided by 6 global collaborators. Sample metadata almost always included a de-identified subject ID, COVID-19 status, age in years and sex. Where available, HLA class I and class II types were obtained from metadata supplied by the sample provider rather than from assay-based typing.

Inclusive of the bounding cysteine and phenylalanine, the CDR3 is 14 residues long. CDR3 DNA is the only sequence kept; it has 42 bases, read in frame from the first base. CDR1 and CDR2, looked up from the germline V gene (reference sequence), are SGHAT and FQDESV. V is shortened by 6 bases, J by 4 bases, and the region joining them spans 16 bases. TCRbeta CDR3 regions were amplified from genomic DNA using the immunoSEQ Assay, a bias-controlled multiplex PCR. As for the original processing: Within the assay, amplification of reference gene primers was used to estimate how many nucleated cells each sample contained. Sequence reads were collapsed and filtered to measure the absolute abundance of every unique TCRbeta CDR3 rearrangement. For each sample, productive Simpson clonality was calculated by taking the square root of Simpson's diversity index across productive rearrangements. TCRdb's version of the immuneACCESS table is confined to in-frame rearrangements and falls short of the full clone set. An unresolved V gene accounts for under half of the shortfall where checked; the remainder is of unknown origin. V and J calls and clone size are copied from that table; D and trimming were computed from the DNA. The sample table lists some 160,000 clones, over 80% of them with a count of one. The ten largest clones add up to roughly 6.2% of the sample.

The study at large found these results: The quantity of clinical and demographic metadata differed by source and by participant and was supplied without curation.

Participants in the prospective study were enrolled through a virtual design, were aged about 18 to 90 years, and lived in about 25 United States geographic areas. In the prospective study, participants were assigned to cohorts based on the clinical history participants reported in a screening survey and a study questionnaire. Recovered participants in ImmuneRACE Cohort 3 were defined as having two consecutive negative NP/OP PCR tests, clearance from a healthcare professional, or resolution of symptoms. In the prospective study, whole blood, serum and a nasopharyngeal or oropharyngeal swab were collected from each participant by mobile phlebotomists. Participants in the prospective study had the option to provide additional blood draws and questionnaires over an approximately two-month period. Blood samples from the prospective study were shipped frozen or at room temperature prior to DNA extraction.

On this clone itself: The target of this receptor is not known. There are no base qualities to consult, and no much larger clone falls within one base.

Material for sequencing was PBMCs or T cells enriched from blood (not recorded which). Recombination joined TRBV11-1 with TRBJ2-7, with TRBD2 perhaps the D gene, on 6 matching bases. The TCR comes from a woman between 40 and 50 years old who had recovered from COVID-19. The nucleotides are TGTGCCAGCAGTCTGCTCGGGGGTCGGTACGAGCAGTACTTC. Its amino acids are CASSLLGGRYEQYF.